This T cell receptor (beta chain) was recorded in a study of CD8+ T cells in alopecia areata. Study summary: Scalp area affected, as a percentage, set the severity score of treated patients.

Noted treatment: oral pan-JAK inhibitor, 5-10 mg twice daily. In alopecia areata patients, both lesional scalp punch biopsies and peripheral blood were collected. This clone was observed a few times. Isolated RNA was reverse transcribed into cDNA used as the sequencing template. Some clones are missing from TCRdb's copy, which holds only in-frame ones; the method was immunoSEQ multiplex PCR. Of about 210,000 clones in the sample, approximately 45% are singletons; the top ten hold over 2.5%. This receptor was identified in a human donor with alopecia areata. Material: CD4+ T cells sorted from blood, obtained at approximately week 36, from a patient treated with tofacitinib.

The DNA of the CDR3 is TGCGCCAGCAGCTCGGGACAGGGGGCGCGTAATGAGCAGTTCTTC. Translating gives CASSSGQGARNEQFF. The J gene is TRBJ2-1, the V gene TRBV5-1; 12 bases are shared with TRBD1. The CDR3 loop spans 15 amino acids. In germline, CDR1 is SGHRS, CDR2 YFSETQ. The V gene end was trimmed by 3 bases and the J gene end by 7 bases; junction bases not matched to a gene: 5.